The clone carrying this TCR beta chain was seen more than once but under ten times. This specimen belongs to a study of blood T cell repertoires in COVID-19. For the study at large: Sites across the United States, Italy and Spain contributed samples from acute and convalescent COVID-19. From T cells, B-cell-depleted T cells, or PBMCs came the material, which was cDNA or gDNA.

Participant-given clinical history determined each cohort assignment. CDR1 and CDR2 (germline): PRHDT, FYEKMQ (reference sequence). J was trimmed by 8 bases and V by 5 bases; bases with no gene match: 7. This CDR3 is 15 amino acids long. Original processing notes: Reference gene primer amplification yielded estimated nucleated cell counts. Produced via immunoSEQ multiplex PCR; TCRdb's table is partial and in-frame only. D and trimming were read from the DNA, whereas the V and J calls and clone size are those reported in that table. The sample records a few hundred thousand clones, roughly nine tenths being singletons.

The chain links TRBV13 to TRBJ1-4; 11 bases match TRBD1. The sequence was collected from a woman in her twenties or thirties who had recovered from COVID-19. Source material: PBMCs or T cells enriched from blood (not recorded which). CDR3: CASSTEDRGREKLFF. CDR3 bases: TGTGCCAGCAGCACAGAGGACAGGGGGCGAGAAAAACTGTTTTTT.